The T cell receptor (beta chain) under discussion was sequenced for a study of CD8+ T cells in alopecia areata. It was cDNA, reverse transcribed from extracted RNA, that served as the sequencing template. Generated by immunoSEQ multiplex PCR, the TCRdb table keeps only in-frame clones and is missing some. The sample shows 3,000 to 4,500 clones, no singletons; the ten largest hold 33%. Cells pooled from cutaneous lymph nodes were sorted on CD4, CD8alpha, NKG2D, NKG2ACE and other markers. This clone has a count of ten or more. The gene names given are mouse names. The read is 4 residues too short to cover the CDR3 end, so that end is filled in from the germline J gene. The CDR3 spans 14 residues. Per germline, CDR1 NNHDY and CDR2 SYVADS. V lost 3 bases and J lost 0, with 7 bases in between.

This chain connects TRBV13-3 to TRBJ2-1; TRBD2 might be the D (5 bases). The source of this sequence is a C3H/HeJ mouse with alopecia areata. The MHC haplotype of the strain is H2-k. Sequencing was carried out using CD8+ T cells sorted from a lymph node. The part of the CDR3 DNA that was read is TGTGCCAGCAGTGGTGGGGATAACTATGCT. It yields the protein CASSGGDNYA. The entire CDR3 protein is CASSGGDNYAEQFF.